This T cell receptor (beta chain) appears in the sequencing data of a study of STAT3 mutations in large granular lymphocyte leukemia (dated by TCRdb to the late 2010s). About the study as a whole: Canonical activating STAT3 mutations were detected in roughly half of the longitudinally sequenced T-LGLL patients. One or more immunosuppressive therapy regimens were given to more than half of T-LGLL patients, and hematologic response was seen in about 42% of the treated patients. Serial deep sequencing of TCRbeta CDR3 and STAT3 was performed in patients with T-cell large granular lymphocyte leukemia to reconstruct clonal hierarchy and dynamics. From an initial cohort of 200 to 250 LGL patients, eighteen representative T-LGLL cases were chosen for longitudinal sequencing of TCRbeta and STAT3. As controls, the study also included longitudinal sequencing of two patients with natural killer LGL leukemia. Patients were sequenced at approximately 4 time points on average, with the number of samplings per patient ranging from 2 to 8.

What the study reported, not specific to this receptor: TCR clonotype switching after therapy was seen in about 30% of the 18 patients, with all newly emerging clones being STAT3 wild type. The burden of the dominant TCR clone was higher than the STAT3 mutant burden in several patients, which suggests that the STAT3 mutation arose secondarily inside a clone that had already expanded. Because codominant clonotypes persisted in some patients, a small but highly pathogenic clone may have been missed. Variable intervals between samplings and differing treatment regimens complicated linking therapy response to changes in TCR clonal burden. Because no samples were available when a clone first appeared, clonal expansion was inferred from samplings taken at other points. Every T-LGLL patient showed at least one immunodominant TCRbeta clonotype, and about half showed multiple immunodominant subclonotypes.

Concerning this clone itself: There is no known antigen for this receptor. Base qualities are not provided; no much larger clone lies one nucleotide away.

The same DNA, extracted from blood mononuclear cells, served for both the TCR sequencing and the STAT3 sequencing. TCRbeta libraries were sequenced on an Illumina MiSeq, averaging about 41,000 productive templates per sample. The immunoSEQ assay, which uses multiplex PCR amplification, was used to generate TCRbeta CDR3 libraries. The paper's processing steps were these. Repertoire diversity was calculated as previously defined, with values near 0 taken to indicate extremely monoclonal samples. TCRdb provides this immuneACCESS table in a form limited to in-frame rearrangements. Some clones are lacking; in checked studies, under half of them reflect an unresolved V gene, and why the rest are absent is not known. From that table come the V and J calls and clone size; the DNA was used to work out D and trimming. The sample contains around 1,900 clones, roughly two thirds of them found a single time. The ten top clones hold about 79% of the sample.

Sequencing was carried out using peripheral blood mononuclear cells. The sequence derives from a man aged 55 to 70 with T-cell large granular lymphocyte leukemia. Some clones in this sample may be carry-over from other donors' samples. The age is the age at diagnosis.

The DNA is TGTGCCAGCAGTTTTGTGAGGGAGAGCTCCTATAATTCACCCCTCCACTTT. It translates to CASSFVRESSYNSPLHF. The sequence links TRBV27 to TRBJ1-6; too little of a D gene remains to name it. Reading from cysteine to phenylalanine, the CDR3 counts 17 amino acids. Here the CDR3 DNA is all that survives: 51 bases in frame from base 1. CDR1 and CDR2, per the germline V gene (reference sequence), are MNHEY and SMNVEV. The junction shows trimming of 3 bases on V and 0 bases on J, plus 12 bases between the germline ends.